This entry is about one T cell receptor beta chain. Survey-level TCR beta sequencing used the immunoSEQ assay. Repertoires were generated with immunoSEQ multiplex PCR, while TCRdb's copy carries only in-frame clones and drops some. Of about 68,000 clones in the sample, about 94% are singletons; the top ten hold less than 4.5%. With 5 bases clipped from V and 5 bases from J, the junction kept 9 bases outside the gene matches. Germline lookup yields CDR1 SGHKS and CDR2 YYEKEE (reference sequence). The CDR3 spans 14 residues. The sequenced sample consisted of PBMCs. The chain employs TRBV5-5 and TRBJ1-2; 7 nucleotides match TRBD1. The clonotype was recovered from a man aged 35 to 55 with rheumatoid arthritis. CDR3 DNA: TGTGCCAGCAGGGGACCGGGACAGTTATATGGCTACACCTTC. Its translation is CASRGPGQLYGYTF.